What follows describes a single T cell receptor beta chain. The antigen remains unidentified. The CDR3 has 16 amino acids. CDR1 is KGHSH and CDR2 is LQKENI in the germline V gene. V gave up 5 bases and J gave up 0 bases, with 13 bases separating them. This sample was included in a study of shared clonotypes between healthy human individuals. Findings and caveats of the study: The study drew on few donors, limiting represented genetic and exposure-history diversity. A handful of donors shared approximately 5% of their naive CD4 clonotypes.

Here immunoSEQ multiplex PCR was the method, and the copy in TCRdb shows in-frame clones only, minus some. The sample lists 1.4 million to 1.5 million clones, 96% occurring once. The TCR originated in a man aged 25 to 40 in good health. The sequenced sample was naive CD4+ T cells sorted from blood. Subset defined: CD45RA+ positively selected. The chain carries TRBV18 and TRBJ2-2; D call uncertain. DNA for the CDR3: TGTGCCAGCTCAAGACAAGTTTCCGCGAACACCGGGGAGCTGTTTTTT. This encodes CASSRQVSANTGELFF.